This TCR beta chain originates from a study of blood T cell repertoires in COVID-19. At the level of the study: Whether acute or convalescent, the COVID-19 samples came from the United States, Italy and Spain. The analysed material was cDNA or gDNA that came from T cells, B-cell-depleted T cells, or PBMCs.

Original processing notes: Nucleated cell number was recorded as an estimate derived from reference gene primer amplification. The assay was immunoSEQ multiplex PCR, and TCRdb's table has in-frame clones only and misses some. The V and J calls and clone size come from that table; D and trimming were worked out from the DNA. Altogether about 150,000 clones are present, roughly nine tenths being singletons, with the ten largest covering 2.4%. CDR1 is SGHTA and CDR2 is FQGNSA in the germline V gene. Trimming at V came to 3 bases and at J to 2 bases, leaving 3 bases not matched to a gene. This CDR3 has 15 amino acids.

The clonotype comes from a woman aged 70-85 years with acute or convalescent COVID-19. The chain carries TRBV7-2 and TRBJ2-3, with 9 bases matching TRBD2. Sequencing was performed on peripheral blood. DNA of the CDR3: TGTGCCAGCAGCTTTAGCGGGGGAACCACAGATACGCAGTATTTT. Protein sequence: CASSFSGGTTDTQYF.